This T cell receptor beta chain originates from a study of blood T cell repertoires in COVID-19. Germline CDR1 KGHSH, CDR2 LQKENI. The CDR3 spans 16 residues. Between the trimmed V and J ends, which lost 2 bases and 1 base, there was a span of 14 bases. Under the authors' procedure: Amplifying reference gene primers gave estimates of nucleated cell counts. Data came from immunoSEQ multiplex PCR; TCRdb stores just in-frame clones and leaves some out. That table supplies the V and J calls and clone size; D and trimming were determined from the DNA. The data contain roughly 670,000 clones, approximately 90% of them singletons. This clone has only a few counts.

This chain joins TRBV18 and TRBJ1-1, with D unresolved. The sequence was collected from a woman in her late teens or twenties with acute or convalescent COVID-19. The sequencing sample was made of peripheral blood. CDR3 nucleotide sequence: TGTGCCAGCTCACCATTTGTGGCTTCCGAGAACACTGAAGCTTTCTTT. The encoded protein is CASSPFVASENTEAFF.